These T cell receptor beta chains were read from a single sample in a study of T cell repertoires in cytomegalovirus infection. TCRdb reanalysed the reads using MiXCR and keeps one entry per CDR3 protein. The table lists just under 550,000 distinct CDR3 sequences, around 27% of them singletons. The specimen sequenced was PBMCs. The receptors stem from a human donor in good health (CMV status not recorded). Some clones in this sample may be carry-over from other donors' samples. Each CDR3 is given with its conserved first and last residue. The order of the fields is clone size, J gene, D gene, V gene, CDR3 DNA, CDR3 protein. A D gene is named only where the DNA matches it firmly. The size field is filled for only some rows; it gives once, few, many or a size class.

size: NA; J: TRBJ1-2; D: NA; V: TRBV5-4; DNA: TGTGCCAGCAGCTCCAAGGGGGGGACCATGGGAGGCTACACCTTC; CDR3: CASSSKGGTMGGYTF
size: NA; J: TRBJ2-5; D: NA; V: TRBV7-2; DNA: TGTGCCAGCAGGGGTCCCGGGCCAGGGAAAGAGACCCAGTACTTC; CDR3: CASRGPGPGKETQYF
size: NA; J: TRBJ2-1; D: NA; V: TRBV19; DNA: TGTGCCAGTAGGGACGCGGGAAACTACAATGAGCAGTTCTTC; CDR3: CASRDAGNYNEQFF
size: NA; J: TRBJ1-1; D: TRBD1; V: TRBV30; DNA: TGTGCCTGGGAGGAGGCGGGACAGGAAGCTTTCTTT; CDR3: CAWEEAGQEAFF
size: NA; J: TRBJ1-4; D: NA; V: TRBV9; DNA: TGTGCCAGCAGCGGGAGTCGGGCCGGCGAAAAACTGTTTTTT; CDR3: CASSGSRAGEKLFF
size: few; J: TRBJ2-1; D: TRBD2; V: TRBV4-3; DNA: TGCGCCAGCAGCCACAGCCAGGGAGGGAATGAGCAGTTCTTC; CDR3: CASSHSQGGNEQFF
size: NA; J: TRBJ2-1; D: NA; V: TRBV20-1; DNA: TGCAGCCCAGGGGGGGGGGATGAGCAGTTCTTC; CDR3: CSPGGGDEQFF
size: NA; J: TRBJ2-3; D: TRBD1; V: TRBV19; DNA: TGTGCCAGTAGTCTAACCGGGACAGGGAGGGATACGCAGTATTTT; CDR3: CASSLTGTGRDTQYF
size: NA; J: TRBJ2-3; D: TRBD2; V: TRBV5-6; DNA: TGTGCCAGCAGCTTGGCCCAGCGGGGAAGCACAGATACGCAGTATTTT; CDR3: CASSLAQRGSTDTQYF
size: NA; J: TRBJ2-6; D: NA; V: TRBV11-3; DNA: TGTGCCAGCAGCTTACAGAGTACCTCTGGGGCCAACGTCCTGACTTTC; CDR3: CASSLQSTSGANVLTF
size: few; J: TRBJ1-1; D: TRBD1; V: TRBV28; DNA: TGTGCCAGCAGTGCCGGGACAGGGCTTACTGAAGCTTTCTTT; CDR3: CASSAGTGLTEAFF
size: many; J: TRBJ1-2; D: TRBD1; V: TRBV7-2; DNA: TGTGCCAGCGCCCCCGGACAGGACTATGGCTACACCTTC; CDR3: CASAPGQDYGYTF
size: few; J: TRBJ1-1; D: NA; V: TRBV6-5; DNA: TGTGCCAGCAGTCCCCTGCGGGTGAACACTGAAGCTTTCTTT; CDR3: CASSPLRVNTEAFF